This T cell receptor (beta chain) is drawn from a study of T-cell memory formation after mild COVID-19. General study results and limits: In pre-infection memory, a portion of responding clones appeared, which suggested that cross-reactive memory joined. Nothing confirmed that second-wave clones peaking on day 37 were specific for SARS-CoV-2.

This clonotype was observed a handful of times. Antigen specificity is unknown. The V gene's germline CDR1 is ENHRY and CDR2 SYGVKD. With 5 bases removed from V and 3 bases from J, the gap between germline ends came to 14 bases. CDR3 length equals 14 residues. TCRdb used MiXCR to reprocess the 5' RACE reads, holding one entry per CDR3 protein. The sample lists 250,000 or so distinct CDR3 sequences; about a sixth were seen once. The source of this sequence is a man between 18 and 35 years old who had mild COVID-19 (a few samples of this study predate the infection). Cell type and time point are not known. The chain has TRBV10-3 and TRBJ2-7, with D possibly being TRBD1 (6 bases). Sample: PBMCs or a T cell subset sorted from them (not recorded which). CDR3 nucleotides: TGTGCCATCAGTATGACAGGCCCTATCTACGAGCAGTACTTC. Residues: CAISMTGPIYEQYF.